Listed below are T cell receptor beta chains from one sample, sequenced in a study of cytomegalovirus exposure and HLA in healthy donors. Profiling relied on immunoSEQ multiplex PCR, and the TCRdb table lists in-frame clones only, not all of them. The sample shows 75,000 to 95,000 clones, approximately 78% of them seen only once. The source material was PBMCs. Receptor source: a middle-aged woman in good health and CMV-seropositive. Each CDR3 is given with its conserved first and last residue. The order of the fields is V gene, clone size, D gene, J gene, CDR3 protein, CDR3 DNA. The D gene is left open where the match is weak. Clone size is not always given. Where it is, it says once, few, many or a class for expanded clones.

v_gene: TRBV7-9; abundance: .; d_gene: .; j_gene: TRBJ2-7; CDR3aa: CASSERRVDEQYF; CDR3nt: TGTGCCAGCAGTGAGAGGCGGGTAGACGAGCAGTACTTC
v_gene: TRBV4-3; abundance: .; d_gene: .; j_gene: TRBJ2-5; CDR3aa: CASSQVAAQETQYF; CDR3nt: TGCGCCAGCAGCCAGGTAGCGGCCCAAGAGACCCAGTACTTC
v_gene: TRBV11-3; abundance: .; d_gene: .; j_gene: TRBJ2-3; CDR3aa: CASSLWEATDTQYF; CDR3nt: TGTGCCAGCAGCTTGTGGGAGGCCACAGATACGCAGTATTTT
v_gene: TRBV18; abundance: .; d_gene: TRBD1; j_gene: TRBJ1-3; CDR3aa: CASSPQDRADTIYF; CDR3nt: TGTGCCAGCTCACCACAGGACAGGGCGGACACCATATATTTT
v_gene: TRBV28; abundance: .; d_gene: .; j_gene: TRBJ1-1; CDR3aa: CASRGTGIPNTEAFF; CDR3nt: TGTGCCAGCAGGGGAACAGGGATACCGAACACTGAAGCTTTCTTT
v_gene: TRBV7-8; abundance: .; d_gene: .; j_gene: TRBJ1-5; CDR3aa: CASSSGSPASNQPQHF; CDR3nt: TGTGCCAGCAGCTCCGGGTCCCCAGCTAGCAATCAGCCCCAGCATTTT
v_gene: TRBV4-3; abundance: .; d_gene: TRBD2; j_gene: TRBJ2-5; CDR3aa: CASSPQAGAGETQYF; CDR3nt: TGCGCCAGCAGCCCTCAAGCGGGAGCGGGGGAGACCCAGTACTTC
v_gene: TRBV7-9; abundance: .; d_gene: TRBD1; j_gene: TRBJ2-6; CDR3aa: CATTQGAGANVLTF; CDR3nt: TGTGCCACAACACAGGGGGCTGGGGCCAACGTCCTGACTTTC
v_gene: TRBV5-6; abundance: .; d_gene: TRBD1; j_gene: TRBJ2-7; CDR3aa: CASSLKPGQGGSEQYF; CDR3nt: TGTGCCAGCAGCTTGAAACCGGGACAGGGAGGCTCCGAGCAGTACTTC
v_gene: TRBV7-8; abundance: .; d_gene: TRBD2; j_gene: TRBJ2-1; CDR3aa: CASSLALLAGEDNEQFF; CDR3nt: TGTGCCAGCAGCTTAGCGCTACTAGCGGGAGAAGACAATGAGCAGTTCTTC
v_gene: TRBV9; abundance: .; d_gene: TRBD2; j_gene: TRBJ2-4; CDR3aa: CASSPTSGSWNIQYF; CDR3nt: TGTGCCAGCAGCCCAACTAGCGGGAGTTGGAACATTCAGTACTTC
v_gene: TRBV5-5; abundance: .; d_gene: TRBD1; j_gene: TRBJ1-1; CDR3aa: CASSPRQGSEAFF; CDR3nt: TGTGCCAGCAGCCCCCGACAGGGATCTGAAGCTTTCTTT
v_gene: TRBV5-5; abundance: .; d_gene: .; j_gene: TRBJ2-3; CDR3aa: CASSRPRTQIHTDTQYF; CDR3nt: TGTGCCAGCAGCCGCCCCAGGACTCAAATACACACAGATACGCAGTATTTT
v_gene: TRBV27; abundance: .; d_gene: TRBD1; j_gene: TRBJ2-7; CDR3aa: CASRSHTGAINPYEQYF; CDR3nt: TGTGCCAGCAGAAGCCACACAGGGGCAATAAACCCCTACGAGCAGTACTTC
v_gene: TRBV11-3; abundance: .; d_gene: TRBD1; j_gene: TRBJ1-3; CDR3aa: CASSPGQGPGNTIYF; CDR3nt: TGTGCCAGCAGCCCAGGACAGGGGCCTGGAAACACCATATATTTT
v_gene: TRBV13; abundance: .; d_gene: TRBD2; j_gene: TRBJ2-1; CDR3aa: CASSPVAGEFSNEQFF; CDR3nt: TGTGCCAGCAGCCCGGTAGCGGGAGAATTCTCCAATGAGCAGTTCTTC
v_gene: TRBV11-2; abundance: .; d_gene: .; j_gene: TRBJ2-7; CDR3aa: CASSLLAGTYEQYF; CDR3nt: TGTGCCAGCAGCTTATTGGCGGGAACCTACGAGCAGTACTTC
v_gene: TRBV5-1; abundance: .; d_gene: .; j_gene: TRBJ2-7; CDR3aa: CASSPGRRGLHEQYF; CDR3nt: TGCGCCAGCAGCCCGGGTAGGAGAGGGCTGCACGAGCAGTACTTC
v_gene: TRBV6-1; abundance: .; d_gene: TRBD2; j_gene: TRBJ2-3; CDR3aa: CASSGSGTSGSHSTDTQYF; CDR3nt: TGTGCCAGCAGTGGATCCGGGACTAGCGGGAGCCATAGCACAGATACGCAGTATTTT
v_gene: TRBV28; abundance: medium-sized; d_gene: .; j_gene: TRBJ1-3; CDR3aa: CASSLNTGGNTIYF; CDR3nt: TGTGCCAGCAGTTTAAACACAGGGGGAAACACCATATATTTT
v_gene: TRBV14; abundance: .; d_gene: .; j_gene: TRBJ2-3; CDR3aa: CASSRGVTDTQYF; CDR3nt: TGTGCCAGCAGCCGTGGAGTTACAGATACGCAGTATTTT
v_gene: TRBV19; abundance: .; d_gene: TRBD2; j_gene: TRBJ2-7; CDR3aa: CATSGGRAEAREQYF; CDR3nt: TGTGCCACCTCCGGCGGGAGGGCCGAGGCTCGCGAGCAGTACTTC
v_gene: TRBV5-8; abundance: .; d_gene: TRBD2; j_gene: TRBJ2-7; CDR3aa: CASSLTSGRREQYF; CDR3nt: TGTGCCAGCAGCCTGACTAGCGGGAGGCGCGAGCAGTACTTC
v_gene: TRBV9; abundance: .; d_gene: .; j_gene: TRBJ2-7; CDR3aa: CASSVEEGGFGQYF; CDR3nt: TGTGCCAGCAGCGTAGAAGAGGGGGGGTTCGGGCAGTACTTC
v_gene: TRBV18; abundance: few; d_gene: TRBD1; j_gene: TRBJ1-3; CDR3aa: CASSPLRGSGNTIYF; CDR3nt: TGTGCCAGCTCACCACTCAGGGGGTCTGGAAACACCATATATTTT
v_gene: TRBV11-3; abundance: .; d_gene: TRBD1; j_gene: TRBJ2-2; CDR3aa: CASSLPPQGANTGELFF; CDR3nt: TGTGCCAGCAGCTTACCCCCCCAGGGGGCGAACACCGGGGAGCTGTTTTTT
v_gene: TRBV4-2; abundance: .; d_gene: TRBD1; j_gene: TRBJ1-5; CDR3aa: CASSPGDRQDQPQHF; CDR3nt: TGTGCCAGCAGCCCAGGGGACAGACAAGATCAGCCCCAGCATTTT
v_gene: TRBV9; abundance: .; d_gene: TRBD2; j_gene: TRBJ2-7; CDR3aa: CASSLGRLAGVYEQYF; CDR3nt: TGTGCCAGCAGCTTGGGGAGGCTAGCGGGAGTGTACGAGCAGTACTTC
v_gene: TRBV18; abundance: .; d_gene: TRBD1; j_gene: TRBJ2-2; CDR3aa: CASSPGTGNTGELFF; CDR3nt: TGTGCCAGCTCTCCCGGGACAGGGAACACCGGGGAGCTGTTTTTT
v_gene: TRBV10-2; abundance: .; d_gene: .; j_gene: TRBJ2-7; CDR3aa: CASRPGKFGEQYF; CDR3nt: TGCGCCAGCAGACCGGGGAAGTTCGGGGAGCAGTACTTC
v_gene: TRBV7-2; abundance: .; d_gene: .; j_gene: TRBJ2-5; CDR3aa: CASSLNSGEETQYF; CDR3nt: TGTGCCAGCAGCTTGAACAGCGGAGAGGAGACCCAGTACTTC
v_gene: TRBV6-5; abundance: few; d_gene: .; j_gene: TRBJ2-2; CDR3aa: CASSPTRTHGELFF; CDR3nt: TGTGCCAGCAGCCCGACCAGGACACACGGGGAGCTGTTTTTT
v_gene: TRBV27; abundance: .; d_gene: TRBD2; j_gene: TRBJ2-2; CDR3aa: CASSSPGLGAGELFF; CDR3nt: TGTGCCAGCAGTTCCCCGGGACTAGGAGCCGGGGAGCTGTTTTTT
v_gene: TRBV10-3; abundance: .; d_gene: .; j_gene: TRBJ2-7; CDR3aa: CAISDGRASSYEQYF; CDR3nt: TGTGCCATCAGTGATGGGCGGGCGAGCTCCTACGAGCAGTACTTC
v_gene: TRBV7-9; abundance: .; d_gene: TRBD1; j_gene: TRBJ1-2; CDR3aa: CASSKGQANPYYGYTF; CDR3nt: TGTGCCAGCAGCAAAGGACAGGCCAACCCCTACTATGGCTACACCTTC
v_gene: TRBV19; abundance: .; d_gene: TRBD2; j_gene: TRBJ2-1; CDR3aa: CATTSGTSLYNEQFF; CDR3nt: TGTGCCACGACCTCCGGGACTAGTCTCTACAATGAGCAGTTCTTC
v_gene: TRBV9; abundance: .; d_gene: .; j_gene: TRBJ2-2; CDR3aa: CASSAYTGELFF; CDR3nt: TGTGCCAGCAGCGCATACACCGGGGAGCTGTTTTTT
v_gene: TRBV19; abundance: .; d_gene: TRBD1; j_gene: TRBJ2-7; CDR3aa: CASSTDRGGEQYF; CDR3nt: TGTGCCAGTAGCACGGACAGGGGGGGCGAGCAGTACTTC
v_gene: TRBV28; abundance: few; d_gene: .; j_gene: TRBJ1-3; CDR3aa: CASSRGHSSGNTIYF; CDR3nt: TGTGCCAGCAGCAGGGGACACTCCTCTGGAAACACCATATATTTT
v_gene: TRBV4-1; abundance: once; d_gene: TRBD2; j_gene: TRBJ2-7; CDR3aa: CASSLRTSGRMNHEQYF; CDR3nt: TGCGCCAGCAGCCTCAGGACTAGCGGGAGGATGAACCACGAGCAGTACTTC
v_gene: TRBV19; abundance: .; d_gene: TRBD2; j_gene: TRBJ2-3; CDR3aa: CASSILAGGPADTQYF; CDR3nt: TGTGCCAGTAGTATTCTAGCGGGAGGGCCTGCAGATACGCAGTATTTT
v_gene: TRBV28; abundance: .; d_gene: TRBD1; j_gene: TRBJ1-5; CDR3aa: CASSRISGTGVGQPQHF; CDR3nt: TGTGCCAGCAGTCGAATCTCCGGGACAGGAGTTGGTCAGCCCCAGCATTTT
v_gene: TRBV6-5; abundance: .; d_gene: TRBD1; j_gene: TRBJ1-2; CDR3aa: CASGPTPGTDYGYTF; CDR3nt: TGTGCCAGCGGCCCCACCCCCGGGACAGACTATGGCTACACCTTC
v_gene: TRBV14; abundance: few; d_gene: TRBD1; j_gene: TRBJ1-1; CDR3aa: CASTNTGGLFMGEAFF; CDR3nt: TGTGCCAGCACCAACACAGGGGGTCTGTTTATGGGGGAAGCTTTCTTT
v_gene: TRBV7-2; abundance: .; d_gene: .; j_gene: TRBJ2-2; CDR3aa: CASSLETSNTGELFF; CDR3nt: TGTGCCAGCAGCCTTGAGACTTCGAACACCGGGGAGCTGTTTTTT
v_gene: TRBV7-3; abundance: .; d_gene: .; j_gene: TRBJ2-5; CDR3aa: CASSLGRSETQYF; CDR3nt: TGTGCCAGCAGCTTAGGCAGGTCGGAGACCCAGTACTTC
v_gene: TRBV30; abundance: .; d_gene: TRBD1; j_gene: TRBJ2-7; CDR3aa: CAGSRDSYEQYF; CDR3nt: TGTGCCGGCTCCCGGGACAGCTACGAGCAGTACTTC
v_gene: TRBV6-6; abundance: few; d_gene: TRBD1; j_gene: TRBJ2-7; CDR3aa: CASSYSQGASYEQYF; CDR3nt: TGTGCCAGCAGTTACAGTCAGGGGGCGTCCTACGAGCAGTACTTC
v_gene: TRBV4-2; abundance: .; d_gene: TRBD1; j_gene: TRBJ1-2; CDR3aa: CASSQDWQGANYGYTF; CDR3nt: TGTGCCAGCAGCCAAGATTGGCAGGGGGCTAACTATGGCTACACCTTC
v_gene: TRBV6-1; abundance: few; d_gene: TRBD1; j_gene: TRBJ1-2; CDR3aa: CASRPGQNNYGYTF; CDR3nt: TGTGCCAGCAGGCCGGGACAGAATAACTATGGCTACACCTTC
v_gene: TRBV5-1; abundance: .; d_gene: TRBD1; j_gene: TRBJ2-1; CDR3aa: CASSLGTGSNEQFF; CDR3nt: TGCGCCAGCAGTTTAGGGACAGGGAGCAATGAGCAGTTCTTC
v_gene: TRBV6-1; abundance: few; d_gene: .; j_gene: TRBJ2-1; CDR3aa: CASSYLREQFF; CDR3nt: TGTGCCAGCAGTTACCTCCGGGAGCAGTTCTTC
v_gene: TRBV19; abundance: .; d_gene: TRBD2; j_gene: TRBJ2-1; CDR3aa: CASSIITGGSYNEQFF; CDR3nt: TGTGCCAGTAGTATCATTACGGGAGGGAGCTACAATGAGCAGTTCTTC
v_gene: TRBV4-1; abundance: .; d_gene: TRBD1; j_gene: TRBJ2-7; CDR3aa: CASSHATGSYEQYF; CDR3nt: TGCGCCAGCAGCCATGCGACAGGGTCCTACGAGCAGTACTTC
v_gene: TRBV9; abundance: .; d_gene: .; j_gene: TRBJ1-1; CDR3aa: CASSAPNRDTEAFF; CDR3nt: TGTGCCAGCAGCGCCCCTAACAGAGACACTGAAGCTTTCTTT
v_gene: TRBV11-2; abundance: .; d_gene: TRBD1; j_gene: TRBJ1-2; CDR3aa: CASSLRPGTGVYGYTF; CDR3nt: TGTGCCAGCAGCTTAAGGCCGGGGACAGGGGTCTATGGCTACACCTTC